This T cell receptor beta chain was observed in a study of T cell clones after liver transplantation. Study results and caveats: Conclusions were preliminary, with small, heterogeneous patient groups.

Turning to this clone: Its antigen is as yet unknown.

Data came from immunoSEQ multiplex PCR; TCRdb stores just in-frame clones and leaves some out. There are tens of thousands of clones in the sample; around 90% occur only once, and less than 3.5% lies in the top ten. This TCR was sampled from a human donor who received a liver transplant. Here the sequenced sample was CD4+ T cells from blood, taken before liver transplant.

CDR3 in amino acids: CASSPRGGTSNYNEQFF. CDR3 coding DNA: TGTGCCAGCAGCCCCAGGGGCGGGACTAGTAACTACAATGAGCAGTTCTTC. This chain joins TRBV11-3 and TRBJ2-1, with 8 bases matching TRBD2. Trimming took 5 bases from V and 3 from J; bases not matched to a gene: 12. The CDR3 has 17 amino acids. CDR1 SGHNT and CDR2 YENEEA come from the germline V gene. Full variable domain (remainder filled in from reference TRBV11-3 and TRBJ2-1): EAGVVQSPRYKIIEKKQPVAFWCNPISGHNTLYWYLQNLGQGPELLIRYENEEAVDDSQLPKDRFSAERLKGVDSTLKIQPAELGDSAVYLCASSPRGGTSNYNEQFFGPGTRLTVL.